The rows below give T cell receptor beta chains drawn from one sample of a study of T cells in Graves' hyperthyroidism and ophthalmopathy. Via MiXCR, TCRdb re-called the multiplex PCR reads, giving one row per CDR3 protein. The repertoire has 300,000 to 350,000 distinct CDR3 sequences, approximately 18% of them found once; the top ten carry roughly 16%. Source material: blood. These receptors were taken from a woman between 40 and 55 years old with Graves' ophthalmopathy. Each CDR3 is given with its conserved first and last residue. A D gene is named only where the DNA matches it firmly. Some rows mark clone size as missing; the rest say once, few, many or name a class of expanded clone.

clone size | J gene | V gene | D gene | CDR3 DNA | CDR3 protein
many | TRBJ1-3 | TRBV6-4 | TRBD1 | TGTGCCAGCAGAAACGCCGGGACAGACCATCTCTCTGGAAACACCATATATTTT | CASRNAGTDHLSGNTIYF
few | TRBJ2-7 | TRBV11-2 | NA | TGTGCCAGCAGCCCATCAGGCGGTCTTCTTAGGAGCGAGCAGTACTTC | CASSPSGGLLRSEQYF
many | TRBJ2-2 | TRBV6-5 | TRBD1 | TGTGCCAGCAGTAGGACAGGGATCGGCAACACCGGGGAGCTGTTTTTT | CASSRTGIGNTGELFF
many | TRBJ2-7 | TRBV28 | NA | TGTGCCAGCAGTCTACCTCCGGGACCCTCGCGGGAGCAGTACTTC | CASSLPPGPSREQYF
many | TRBJ1-5 | TRBV6-6 | NA | TGTGCCAGCAGACTCGGGGGCGCGGGGGCTGGTGGGCGGGGTAGCAATCAGCCCCAGCATTTT | CASRLGGAGAGGRGSNQPQHF
many | TRBJ1-1 | TRBV15 | NA | TGTGCCACCAGCCCACCGAACACTGAAGCTTTCTTT | CATSPPNTEAFF
many | TRBJ2-7 | TRBV7-8 | TRBD1 | TGTGCCAGCAGCAACCGCCGGGACAGCCTCGAGCAGTACTTC | CASSNRRDSLEQYF
many | TRBJ1-2 | TRBV13 | NA | TGTGCCAGCAGCTATATCCGAGCGGGGCTTGGCTACACCTTC | CASSYIRAGLGYTF
NA | TRBJ1-1 | TRBV6-1 | NA | TGTGCCAGCAGTGCCTTGACAAGTGAAGCTTTCTTT | CASSALTSEAFF
many | TRBJ1-1 | TRBV7-2 | NA | TGTGCCAGCAGCTTAGTGGGAGGCGGCACTGAAGCTTTCTTT | CASSLVGGGTEAFF
many | TRBJ2-7 | TRBV14 | TRBD2 | TGTGCCAGCAGCCAAGCGGGACTAGCTTCTTCCTACGAGCAGTACTTC | CASSQAGLASSYEQYF
many | TRBJ1-1 | TRBV7-8 | NA | TGTGCCAGCAGCTTTTTACCGGTCAGGGGCGAAGGGTTGAACACTGAAGCTTTCTTT | CASSFLPVRGEGLNTEAFF
many | TRBJ2-7 | TRBV7-2 | NA | TGTGCCAGCAGTACGGCCGGGCCGACGATTTACGAGCAGTACTTC | CASSTAGPTIYEQYF
NA | TRBJ2-7 | TRBV29-1 | TRBD2 | TGCAGCGTTGACTCGGGCCTAGCGGGAGGAACCTACGAGCAGTACTTC | CSVDSGLAGGTYEQYF
many | TRBJ2-2 | TRBV15 | TRBD2 | TGTGCCACCAGCATGAGCGGGAGTTACACCGGGGAGCTGTTTTTT | CATSMSGSYTGELFF
many | TRBJ2-7 | TRBV20-1 | TRBD2 | TGCAGTGCTAGAGGGGGGACTAGCGGGCCTTCCTACGAGCAGTACTTC | CSARGGTSGPSYEQYF
few | TRBJ1-1 | TRBV6-2/TRBV6-3 | TRBD1 | TGTGCCAGCAGTTCGGCAGGGGGGGTTAAACAAGCTTTCTTT | CASSSAGGVKQAFF
NA | TRBJ1-1 | TRBV5-1 | NA | TGCGCCAGCAGCTTTTCCTCGGGGGCCATTAACACTGAAGCTTTCTTT | CASSFSSGAINTEAFF
few | TRBJ2-7 | TRBV30 | NA | TGTGCCTGGAGTGATCCGGGGGAGCAGTACTTC | CAWSDPGEQYF
NA | TRBJ1-2 | TRBV28 | NA | TGTGCCAGCAGTTTATCGGCCAGGAAGAGCTATGGCTACAACTTC | CASSLSARKSYGYNF
NA | TRBJ2-1 | TRBV20-1 | NA | TGCAGTGCTAGCCGGAATAGCGCCGCCTACGAGCAGTTCTTC | CSASRNSAAYEQFF
many | TRBJ2-7 | TRBV6-1 | TRBD1 | TGTGCCAGCACCCAGACAGGGCACGAGCAGTACTTC | CASTQTGHEQYF
many | TRBJ2-6 | TRBV2 | NA | TGTGCCAGCAGTGAAGCCGGGGTCGGGGCCAACGTCCTGACTTTC | CASSEAGVGANVLTF
many | TRBJ1-5 | TRBV6-1 | TRBD1 | TGTGCCAGCGGGACAGAACCGTATAGCAATCAGCCCCAGCATTTT | CASGTEPYSNQPQHF
many | TRBJ1-1 | TRBV6-5 | TRBD1 | TGTGCCAGCAGTTACTCGGACAGGGAGCTGCATGAAGCTTTCTTT | CASSYSDRELHEAFF
many | TRBJ2-5 | TRBV9 | TRBD1 | TGTGCCAGCAGCGTAGAAGGGACAGCGGAAGAGACCCAGTACTTC | CASSVEGTAEETQYF
many | TRBJ2-7 | TRBV7-2 | TRBD1 | TGTGCCAGCAACAGTCGAGACAGGGTCTACGAGCAGTACTTC | CASNSRDRVYEQYF
NA | TRBJ1-1 | TRBV4-2 | NA | TGTGCCAGCACCTTGGGGGTGAGAAACACTGAAGCTTTCTTT | CASTLGVRNTEAFF
many | TRBJ2-7 | TRBV20-1 | TRBD2 | TGCAGTGCTAGAGAGGCCCGGGGGGGGATATTCACCTACGAGCAGTACTTC | CSAREARGGIFTYEQYF
many | TRBJ2-7 | TRBV6-2/TRBV6-3 | NA | TGTGCCAGCAGTGTACCTAGCGACCTCTACGAGCAGTACTTC | CASSVPSDLYEQYF
many | TRBJ2-5 | TRBV12-3/TRBV12-4 | NA | TGTGCCAGCAGTTCCCGGGATTCGGGACGGCAAGAGACCCAGTACTTC | CASSSRDSGRQETQYF
NA | TRBJ2-7 | TRBV12-3/TRBV12-4 | NA | TGTGCCAGCAGTTCCGCCCAGGGCGGCCGCTACGAGCAGTACTTC | CASSSAQGGRYEQYF
many | TRBJ2-2 | TRBV6-2/TRBV6-3 | TRBD2 | TGTGCCAGCAGTTACTCGAATCGAGTAGGCGGGAGGAACACCGGGGAGCTGTTTTTT | CASSYSNRVGGRNTGELFF
many | TRBJ2-5 | TRBV27 | NA | TGTGCCAGCAGTTTATCCGGGATGCAAGAGACCCAGTACTTC | CASSLSGMQETQYF
many | TRBJ2-2 | TRBV6-5 | NA | TGTGCCAGCAGTTACTCAGGTCCGGCCGGGGAGCTGTTTTTT | CASSYSGPAGELFF
few | TRBJ2-5 | TRBV6-5 | NA | TGTGCCAGCAGTTATCGTGGAGGGCTGTACCAAGAGACCCAGTACTTC | CASSYRGGLYQETQYF
many | TRBJ2-5 | TRBV7-2 | TRBD1 | TGTGCCAGCAGCTCACAGGGGGCGCAGTCTGAGACCCAGTACTTC | CASSSQGAQSETQYF
many | TRBJ1-1 | TRBV6-5 | NA | TGTGCCTCCTCGACCTGGATGAACACTGAAGCTTTCTTT | CASSTWMNTEAFF
many | TRBJ1-2 | TRBV5-1 | NA | TGCGCCAGCAGCCGGGATGGGACGGCGACTAACTATGGCTACACCTTC | CASSRDGTATNYGYTF
NA | TRBJ1-2 | TRBV12-3/TRBV12-4 | NA | TGTGCCAGCAGTCCCCACCGGACAAACTATGGCTACACCTTC | CASSPHRTNYGYTF
NA | TRBJ1-6 | TRBV6-1 | NA | TGTGCCAGCAGGGCCGGGCCTACCGCGCCCCTCCACTTT | CASRAGPTAPLHF
NA | TRBJ1-1 | TRBV6-1 | TRBD1 | TGTGCCAGCAGGGATCACGCCCGCCCAGGCAGGGGGCCTGAAGCTTTCTTT | CASRDHARPGRGPEAFF
many | TRBJ1-1 | TRBV28 | NA | TGTGCCAGCAGCCTAAGGACAGAGAACACTGAAGCTTTCTTT | CASSLRTENTEAFF
many | TRBJ1-3 | TRBV6-6 | TRBD1 | TGTGCCAGCAGTTACGTGAGTGGGTCGGGACAGAGATCTGGAAACACCATATATTTT | CASSYVSGSGQRSGNTIYF
many | TRBJ2-5 | TRBV7-2 | TRBD1 | TGTGCCAGCAGCTGGACAGGGATAGAGACCCAGTACTTC | CASSWTGIETQYF
many | TRBJ1-2 | TRBV19 | NA | TGTGCCAGTAGTATAGGGGCAGGGCTTAGAGGCTACACCTTC | CASSIGAGLRGYTF
once | TRBJ2-5 | TRBV28 | NA | TGTGCCAGCAGTCTCCGAGGACAAACTCAAGAGACCCAGTACTTC | CASSLRGQTQETQYF
many | TRBJ2-1 | TRBV20-1 | NA | TGCAGTGCTAGTATCGTTAATCCGGAGCAGTTCTTC | CSASIVNPEQFF